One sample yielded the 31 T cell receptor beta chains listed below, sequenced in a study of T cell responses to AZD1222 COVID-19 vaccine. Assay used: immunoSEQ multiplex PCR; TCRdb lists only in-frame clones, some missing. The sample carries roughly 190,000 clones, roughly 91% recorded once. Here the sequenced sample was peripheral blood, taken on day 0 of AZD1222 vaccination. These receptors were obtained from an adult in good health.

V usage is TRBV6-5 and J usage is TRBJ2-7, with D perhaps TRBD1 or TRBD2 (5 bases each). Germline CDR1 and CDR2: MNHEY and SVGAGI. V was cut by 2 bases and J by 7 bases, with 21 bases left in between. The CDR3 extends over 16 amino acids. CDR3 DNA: TGTGCCAGCAGTTACACTGACAGCGGTAAGTTACGGGAGCAGTACTTC. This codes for CASSYTDSGKLREQYF.

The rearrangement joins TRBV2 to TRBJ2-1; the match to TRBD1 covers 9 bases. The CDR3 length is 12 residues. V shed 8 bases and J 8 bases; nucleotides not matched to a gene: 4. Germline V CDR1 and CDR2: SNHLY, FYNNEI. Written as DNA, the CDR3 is TGTGCCAGCGGGGGACAGGGATATGAGCAGTTCTTC. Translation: CASGGQGYEQFF. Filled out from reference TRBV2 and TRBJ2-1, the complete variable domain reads EPEVTQTPSHQVTQMGQEVILRCVPISNHLYFYWYRQILGQKVEFLVSFYNNEISEKSEIFDDQFSVERPDGSNFTLKIRSTKLEDSAMYFCASGGQGYEQFFGPGTRLTVL.

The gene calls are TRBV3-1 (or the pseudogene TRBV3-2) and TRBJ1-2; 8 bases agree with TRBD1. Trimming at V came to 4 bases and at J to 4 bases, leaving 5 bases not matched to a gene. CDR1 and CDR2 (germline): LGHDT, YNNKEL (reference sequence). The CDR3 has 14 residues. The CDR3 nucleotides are TGTGCCAGCAGCCGGGACAGGACCAGCTATGGCTACACCTTC. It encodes CASSRDRTSYGYTF.

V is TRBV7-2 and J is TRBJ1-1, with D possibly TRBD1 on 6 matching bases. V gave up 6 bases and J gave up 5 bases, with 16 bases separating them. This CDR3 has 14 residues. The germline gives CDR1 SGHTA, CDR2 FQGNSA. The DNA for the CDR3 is TGTGCCAGCAGGCTGGGCCCAGGGGATACTGAAGCTTTCTTT. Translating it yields CASRLGPGDTEAFF.

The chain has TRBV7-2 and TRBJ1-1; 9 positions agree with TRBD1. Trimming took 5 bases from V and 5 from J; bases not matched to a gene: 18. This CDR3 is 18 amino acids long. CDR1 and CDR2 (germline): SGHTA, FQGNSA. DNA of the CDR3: TGTGCCAGCAGCCTACGACAGTGGGTGGGACAGGGAGGGACTGAAGCTTTCTTT. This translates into CASSLRQWVGQGGTEAFF.

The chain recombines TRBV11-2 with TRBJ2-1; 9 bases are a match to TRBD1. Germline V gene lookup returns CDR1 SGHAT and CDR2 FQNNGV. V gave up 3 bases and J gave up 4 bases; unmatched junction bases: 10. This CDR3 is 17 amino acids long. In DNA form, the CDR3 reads TGTGCCAGCAGCTTCTGGGACAGGGTCATTGAATACAATGAGCAGTTCTTC. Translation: CASSFWDRVIEYNEQFF.

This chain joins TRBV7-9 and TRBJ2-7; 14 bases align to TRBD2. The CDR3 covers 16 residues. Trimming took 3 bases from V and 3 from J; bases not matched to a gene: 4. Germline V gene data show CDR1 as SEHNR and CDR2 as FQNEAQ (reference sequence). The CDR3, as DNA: TGTGCCAGCAGCTTGACTAGCGGGGGGGCTGACTACGAGCAGTACTTC. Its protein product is CASSLTSGGADYEQYF. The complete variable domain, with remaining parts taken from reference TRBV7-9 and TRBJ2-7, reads DTGVSQNPRHKITKRGQNVTFRCDPISEHNRLYWYRQTLGQGPEFLTYFQNEAQLEKSRLLSDRFSAERPKGSFSTLEIQRTEQGDSAMYLCASSLTSGGADYEQYFGPGTRLTVT.

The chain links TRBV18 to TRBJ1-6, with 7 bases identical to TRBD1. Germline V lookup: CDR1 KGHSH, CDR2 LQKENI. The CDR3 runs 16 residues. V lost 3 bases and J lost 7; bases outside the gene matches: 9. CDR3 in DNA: TGTGCCAGCTCACCGCAGGAGGGACAGTCGAATTCACCCCTCCACTTT. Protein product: CASSPQEGQSNSPLHF. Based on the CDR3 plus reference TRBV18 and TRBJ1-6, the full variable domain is NAGVMQNPRHLVRRRGQEARLRCSPMKGHSHVYWYRQLPEEGLKFMVYLQKENIIDESGMPKERFSAEFPKEGPSILRIQQVVRGDSAAYFCASSPQEGQSNSPLHFGNGTRLTVT.

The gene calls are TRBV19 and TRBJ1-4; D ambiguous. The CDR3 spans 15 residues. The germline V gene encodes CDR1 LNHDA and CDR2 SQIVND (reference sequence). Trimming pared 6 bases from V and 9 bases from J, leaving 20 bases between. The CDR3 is CASRQVPSGGQKLFF. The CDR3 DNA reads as TGTGCCAGTAGGCAGGTTCCGTCCGGAGGCCAAAAACTGTTTTTT.

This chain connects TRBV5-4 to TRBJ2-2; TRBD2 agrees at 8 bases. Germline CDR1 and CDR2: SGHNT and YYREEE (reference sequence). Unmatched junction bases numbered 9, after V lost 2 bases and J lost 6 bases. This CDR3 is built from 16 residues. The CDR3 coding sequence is TGTGCCAGCAGCTTAATTAGCGGGGTGGGGCCCGGGGAGCTGTTTTTT. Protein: CASSLISGVGPGELFF.

The CDR3 reads CASGLSYEQYF. The CDR3 bases are TGTGCCAGCGGACTTTCCTACGAGCAGTACTTC. This sequence joins TRBV27 and TRBJ2-7; a possible D gene is TRBD2 (5 bases). Trimming stripped 8 bases from V and 1 base from J, with 6 bases between. CDR3 length: 11 residues. Germline CDR1 MNHEY, CDR2 SMNVEV (reference sequence).

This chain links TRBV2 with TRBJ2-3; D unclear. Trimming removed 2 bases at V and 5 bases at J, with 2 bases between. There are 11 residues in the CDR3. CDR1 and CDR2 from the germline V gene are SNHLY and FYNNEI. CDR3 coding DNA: TGTGCCAGCAGTGAAAGAGATACGCAGTATTTT. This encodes CASSERDTQYF.

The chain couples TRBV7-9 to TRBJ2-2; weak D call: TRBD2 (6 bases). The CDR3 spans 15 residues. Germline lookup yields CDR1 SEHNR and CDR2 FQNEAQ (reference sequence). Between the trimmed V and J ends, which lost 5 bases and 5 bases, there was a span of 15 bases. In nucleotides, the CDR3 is TGTGCCAGCAGCAATCGGGACTCGGGGACCGGGGAGCTGTTTTTT. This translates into CASSNRDSGTGELFF.

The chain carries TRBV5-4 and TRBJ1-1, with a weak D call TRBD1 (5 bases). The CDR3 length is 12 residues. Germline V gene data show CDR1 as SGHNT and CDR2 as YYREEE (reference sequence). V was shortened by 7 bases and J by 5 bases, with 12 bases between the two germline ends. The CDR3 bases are TGTGCCAGCGGGACCGATCGGACTGAAGCTTTCTTT. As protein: CASGTDRTEAFF.

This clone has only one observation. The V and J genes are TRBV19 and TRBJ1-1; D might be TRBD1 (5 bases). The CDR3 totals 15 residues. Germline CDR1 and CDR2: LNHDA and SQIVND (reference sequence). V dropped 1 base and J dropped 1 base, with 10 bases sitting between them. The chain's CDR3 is CASSIGAGKNTEAFF. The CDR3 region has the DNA TGTGCCAGTAGTATAGGGGCAGGGAAGAACACTGAAGCTTTCTTT.

The CDR3 sequence: CASSISLGGGANEQFF. The CDR3 DNA follows: TGTGCCAGTAGTATATCACTTGGCGGGGGGGCAAATGAGCAGTTCTTC. V and J are TRBV19 and TRBJ2-1, with TRBD2 identical over 9 bases. Per germline, CDR1 LNHDA and CDR2 SQIVND (reference sequence). The CDR3 is 16 amino acids. V lost 2 bases and J lost 7; bases outside the gene matches: 9.

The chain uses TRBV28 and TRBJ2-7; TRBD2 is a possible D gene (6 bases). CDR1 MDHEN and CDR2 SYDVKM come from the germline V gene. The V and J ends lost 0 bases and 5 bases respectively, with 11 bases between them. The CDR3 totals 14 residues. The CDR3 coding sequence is TGTGCCAGCAGTTTATGGAAGGAGGGCCACGAGCAGTACTTC. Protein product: CASSLWKEGHEQYF.

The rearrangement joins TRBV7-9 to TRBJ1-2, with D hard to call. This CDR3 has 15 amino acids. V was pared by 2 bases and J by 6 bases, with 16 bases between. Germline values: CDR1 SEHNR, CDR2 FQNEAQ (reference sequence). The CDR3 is CASSLQAAATNGYTF. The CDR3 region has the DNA TGTGCCAGCAGCTTACAGGCAGCCGCCACCAATGGCTACACCTTC.

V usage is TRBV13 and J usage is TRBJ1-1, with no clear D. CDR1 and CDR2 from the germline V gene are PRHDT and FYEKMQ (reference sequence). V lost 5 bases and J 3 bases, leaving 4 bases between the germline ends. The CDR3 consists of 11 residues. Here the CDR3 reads CASSLDTEAFF. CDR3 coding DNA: TGTGCCAGCAGCCTAGACACTGAAGCTTTCTTT.

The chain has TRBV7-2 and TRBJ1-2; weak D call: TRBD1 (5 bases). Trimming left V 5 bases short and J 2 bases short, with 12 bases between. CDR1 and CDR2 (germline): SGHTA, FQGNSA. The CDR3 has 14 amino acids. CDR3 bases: TGTGCCAGCAGCCCAGGGCCCCTGAACTATGGCTACACCTTC. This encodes CASSPGPLNYGYTF.

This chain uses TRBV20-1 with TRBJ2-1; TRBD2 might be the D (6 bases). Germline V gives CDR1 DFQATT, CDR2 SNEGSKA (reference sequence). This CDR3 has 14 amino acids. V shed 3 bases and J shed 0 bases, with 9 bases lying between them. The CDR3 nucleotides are TGCAGTGCTAGTGACGGGAGCTCCTACAATGAGCAGTTCTTC. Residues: CSASDGSSYNEQFF.

Here the CDR3 reads CASRKAANYGYTF. CDR3 sequence (DNA): TGTGCCAGCAGAAAGGCAGCTAACTATGGCTACACCTTC. This chain joins TRBV28 and TRBJ1-2; no clear D. This CDR3 comprises 13 residues. The ends were cut back, 6 bases at V and 0 bases at J, with 8 bases in the middle. Germline V gene lookup returns CDR1 MDHEN and CDR2 SYDVKM.

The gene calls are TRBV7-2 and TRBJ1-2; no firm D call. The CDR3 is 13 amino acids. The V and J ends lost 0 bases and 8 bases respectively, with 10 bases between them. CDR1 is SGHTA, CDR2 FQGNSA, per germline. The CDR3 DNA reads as TGTGCCAGCAGCTTAGCCGCGGGCTGGGGCTACACCTTC. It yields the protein CASSLAAGWGYTF.

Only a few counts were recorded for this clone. CDR3 residues: CASNSGTGLGYTF. CDR3 bases: TGTGCCAGTAACTCCGGGACAGGGCTGGGCTACACCTTC. The genes are TRBV19 and TRBJ1-2; the match to TRBD1 covers 9 bases. This CDR3 comprises 13 residues. Germline trimming cut 7 bases from V and 8 bases from J; bases unmatched to any gene: 8. Germline CDR1 reads LNHDA; CDR2 reads SQIVND (reference sequence).

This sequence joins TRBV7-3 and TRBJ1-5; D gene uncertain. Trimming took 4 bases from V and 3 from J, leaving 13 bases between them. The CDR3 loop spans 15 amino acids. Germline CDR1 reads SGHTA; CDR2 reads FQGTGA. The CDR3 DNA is TGTGCCAGCAGCTCCACCGGACCGAACAATCAGCCCCAGCATTTT. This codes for CASSSTGPNNQPQHF.

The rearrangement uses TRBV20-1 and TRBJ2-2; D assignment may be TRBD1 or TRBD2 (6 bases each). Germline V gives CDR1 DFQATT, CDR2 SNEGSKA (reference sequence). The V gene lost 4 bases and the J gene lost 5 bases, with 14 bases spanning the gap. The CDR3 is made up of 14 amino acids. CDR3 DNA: TGCAGTGCTAATGAGCAGGGGAGGACCGGGGAGCTGTTTTTT. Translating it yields CSANEQGRTGELFF.

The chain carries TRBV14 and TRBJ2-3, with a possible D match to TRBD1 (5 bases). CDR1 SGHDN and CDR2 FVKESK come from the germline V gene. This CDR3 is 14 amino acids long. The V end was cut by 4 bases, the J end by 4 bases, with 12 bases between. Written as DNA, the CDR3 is TGTGCCAGCAGCCTCAGACAGAGAGCAGATACGCAGTATTTT. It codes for CASSLRQRADTQYF.

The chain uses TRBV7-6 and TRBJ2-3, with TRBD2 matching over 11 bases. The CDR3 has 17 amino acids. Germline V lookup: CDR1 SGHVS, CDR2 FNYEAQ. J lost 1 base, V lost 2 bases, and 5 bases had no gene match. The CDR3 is CASSLLLAGGGTDTQYF. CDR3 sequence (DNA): TGTGCCAGCAGCTTACTCCTAGCGGGGGGTGGCACAGATACGCAGTATTTT.

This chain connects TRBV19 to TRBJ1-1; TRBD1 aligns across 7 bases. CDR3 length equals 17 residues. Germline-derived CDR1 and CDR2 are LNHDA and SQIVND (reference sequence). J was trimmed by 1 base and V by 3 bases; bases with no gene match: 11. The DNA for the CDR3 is TGTGCCAGTAGTATTCCCCGGACAGGATGGGAGAACACTGAAGCTTTCTTT. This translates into CASSIPRTGWENTEAFF. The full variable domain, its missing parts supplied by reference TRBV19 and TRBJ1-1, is DGGITQSPKYLFRKEGQNVTLSCEQNLNHDAMYWYRQDPGQGLRLIYYSQIVNDFQKGDIAEGYSVSREKKESFPLTVTSAQKNPTAFYLCASSIPRTGWENTEAFFGQGTRLTVV.

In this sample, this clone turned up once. The CDR3 DNA reads TGTGCCAGCAGCCCCCCTGACGGGGAATCCTACGAGCAGTACTTC. It codes for CASSPPDGESYEQYF. This chain uses TRBV9 with TRBJ2-7; maybe TRBD2 (5 bases). This CDR3 spans 15 amino acids. Germline V gene lookup returns CDR1 SGDLS and CDR2 YYNGEE. V was clipped by 4 bases and J by 1 base, with 15 bases between them.

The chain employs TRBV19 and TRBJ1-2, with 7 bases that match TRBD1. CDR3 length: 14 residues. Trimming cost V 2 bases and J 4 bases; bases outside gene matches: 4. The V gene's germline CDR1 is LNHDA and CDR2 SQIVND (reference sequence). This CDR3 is CASSIRGQSYGYTF. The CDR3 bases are TGTGCCAGTAGTATAAGGGGACAGAGCTATGGCTACACCTTC.